The 15 T cell receptor beta chains given below trace back to one sample, sequenced in a study of T-cell memory formation after mild COVID-19 (dated by TCRdb to 2020 to 2022). Receptor libraries were prepared by 5' RACE. The sequencing machine was an Illumina NovaSeq 6000. Using fastp at Q25 and MiXCR, TCRdb reprocessed the public reads and kept productive beta chains. One record per CDR3 amino acid sequence lists the most common genes and DNA. For this sample there are 430,000 or so distinct CDR3 sequences; roughly 25% appear just once. Around 13% of the sample goes to the ten largest clones. The sequenced sample was PBMCs or a T cell subset sorted from them (not recorded which). The receptor source for this set is an adult woman who had mild COVID-19 (a few samples of this study predate the infection). The sample titles of this study are shuffled in the database, so cell type and time point are left out; the donor was told from shared clones.

This clonotype was counted only a few times. The rearrangement links TRBV4-3 to TRBJ2-7; the D gene could be TRBD1 or TRBD2 (6 bases each). This CDR3 is built from 18 residues. The V end was cut by 0 bases, the J end by 4 bases, with 22 bases between. Germline CDR1 LGHNA, CDR2 YSLEER. DNA for the CDR3: TGCGCCAGCAGCCAAGATCTGCTAGGTAGGGGGGCCGGGTACGAGCAGTACTTC. Translation: CASSQDLLGRGAGYEQYF.

The genes are TRBV9 and TRBJ2-1; possible D gene TRBD1, 6 bases. The V gene lost 0 bases and the J gene lost 9 bases, with 13 bases spanning the gap. Germline assignment: CDR1 SGDLS and CDR2 YYNGEE. This CDR3 spans 14 amino acids. CDR3 sequence: CASSVGSLGGEQFF. The CDR3 DNA reads TGTGCCAGCAGCGTAGGATCCCTAGGGGGTGAGCAGTTCTTC.

V and J are TRBV15 and TRBJ2-1; the D is unclear. The CDR3 is made up of 13 amino acids. Germline V lookup: CDR1 LNHNV, CDR2 YYDKDF (reference sequence). Between the trimmed V and J ends, which lost 0 bases and 12 bases, there was a span of 12 bases. DNA of the CDR3: TGTGCCACCAGCAGAGATGGAGTAAAATGGCAGTTCTTC. Translated, it gives CATSRDGVKWQFF.

The V and J genes are TRBV2 and TRBJ1-2, with a tentative D call TRBD1 (6 bases). V was trimmed by 11 bases and J by 4 bases, leaving 20 bases between them. The CDR3 sequence is 14 residues long. Germline V CDR1 and CDR2: SNHLY, FYNNEI. In DNA, the CDR3 is TGTGCCTACAAAAACAGGGAGGGAGGCTATGGCTACACCTTC. Translation: CAYKNREGGYGYTF.

The chain joins TRBV5-1 to TRBJ2-1; a weak D match, TRBD2 (5 bases). The CDR3 loop spans 13 amino acids. Germline lookup yields CDR1 SGHRS and CDR2 YFSETQ. V lost 2 bases to trimming and J lost 6 bases, with 9 bases between them. As DNA, the CDR3 is TGCGCCAGCAGCTTCGGGAAGCCCAATGAGCAGTTCTTC. Protein product: CASSFGKPNEQFF. The full variable domain, with the rest looked up from reference TRBV5-1 and TRBJ2-1, is KAGVTQTPRYLIKTRGQQVTLSCSPISGHRSVSWYQQTPGQGLQFLFEYFSETQRNKGNFPGRFSGRQFSNSRSEMNVSTLELGDSALYLCASSFGKPNEQFFGPGTRLTVL.

The chain has TRBV20-1 and TRBJ2-1; no definite D call. This CDR3 is built from 16 residues. Germline CDR1 DFQATT, CDR2 SNEGSKA (reference sequence). V shed 6 bases and J shed 1 base, with 19 bases lying between them. In DNA, the CDR3 is TGCAGTGCCAGCTGGTCCGGCCGACCTTCCTACAATGAGCAGTTCTTC. Its translation is CSASWSGRPSYNEQFF.

This chain uses TRBV9 with TRBJ2-1; 10 nucleotides match TRBD1. CDR1 is SGDLS, CDR2 YYNGEE, per germline. V lost 5 bases, J lost 9 bases, and 8 bases stayed unmatched. The CDR3 loop spans 14 amino acids. CDR3 sequence (DNA): TGTGCCAGCAGTGACTGGACAGGGGGTGGTGAGCAGTTCTTC. Translating gives CASSDWTGGGEQFF.

The chain is built from TRBV7-9 and TRBJ2-1; D may be TRBD2 (5 bases). Germline V gene lookup returns CDR1 SEHNR and CDR2 FQNEAQ (reference sequence). The CDR3 sequence is 13 residues long. V dropped 7 bases and J dropped 10 bases, with 17 bases sitting between them. The CDR3 here is CASILGGGREQFF. The CDR3, as DNA: TGTGCCAGCATTTTAGGAGGCGGCCGGGAGCAGTTCTTC. Full variable domain (rest looked up from reference TRBV7-9 and TRBJ2-1): DTGVSQNPRHKITKRGQNVTFRCDPISEHNRLYWYRQTLGQGPEFLTYFQNEAQLEKSRLLSDRFSAERPKGSFSTLEIQRTEQGDSAMYLCASILGGGREQFFGPGTRLTVL.

This clonotype was seen only a few times. V usage is TRBV3-1 and J usage is TRBJ1-1; a weak D match, TRBD1 (6 bases). V was shortened by 3 bases and J by 6 bases, with 14 bases between the two germline ends. This CDR3 has 14 residues. CDR1 is LGHDT, CDR2 YNNKEL, per germline (reference sequence). CDR3 coding DNA: TGTGCCAGCAGCCAGGTTTCTACAGGGCCTGAAGCTTTCTTT. Its protein is CASSQVSTGPEAFF.

This clonotype was observed a few times. The chain has TRBV7-9 and TRBJ2-1; D uncertain. Germline values: CDR1 SEHNR, CDR2 FQNEAQ (reference sequence). The V end lost 0 bases, the J end lost 14 bases, and 11 bases lay between the germline ends. The CDR3 runs to 12 residues. CDR3: CASSLAPGSEFF. CDR3 in DNA: TGTGCCAGCAGCTTAGCCCCTGGGTCGGAGTTCTTC.

This clonotype was counted many times. The V call is TRBV30, the J call TRBJ2-7; TRBD1 might be the D (6 bases). This CDR3 comprises 13 residues. Germline V gene data show CDR1 as GTSNPN and CDR2 as SVGIG (reference sequence). With 6 bases removed from V and 2 bases from J, the gap between germline ends came to 14 bases. DNA for the CDR3: TGTGCCTGCGGGATGGACAGACCCTACGAGCAGTACTTC. Protein sequence: CACGMDRPYEQYF.

This clonotype was detected a few times. V and J are TRBV2 and TRBJ1-2; 8 nucleotides align to TRBD1. Germline lookup yields CDR1 SNHLY and CDR2 FYNNEI. Unmatched junction bases numbered 11, after V lost 4 bases and J lost 7 bases. The CDR3 covers 15 residues. The CDR3 here is CASSARDRTLVGYTF. The CDR3 nucleotides are TGTGCCAGCAGTGCTCGGGACAGGACCCTTGTTGGCTACACCTTC.

The CDR3 protein is CATGEANEQFF. The DNA of the CDR3 is TGTGCCACTGGCGAAGCCAATGAGCAGTTCTTC. The J gene is TRBJ2-1, the V gene TRBV24-1; D call uncertain. The CDR3 length is 11 residues. Germline values: CDR1 KGHDR, CDR2 SFDVKD. Deletions cut 10 bases from V and 6 bases from J, with 9 bases between.

The chain employs TRBV27 and TRBJ2-7; D remains ambiguous. This CDR3 has 13 amino acids. The ends were cut back, 2 bases at V and 3 bases at J, with 8 bases in the middle. Germline V lookup: CDR1 MNHEY, CDR2 SMNVEV (reference sequence). Here the CDR3 reads CASSLGNRYEQYF. The CDR3 nucleotides are TGTGCCAGCAGTTTAGGCAACCGCTACGAGCAGTACTTC.

The rearrangement links TRBV5-1 to TRBJ2-7; 7 nucleotides match TRBD1. CDR1 SGHRS and CDR2 YFSETQ come from the germline V gene. The CDR3 sequence is 19 residues long. The V and J ends lost 1 base and 3 bases, in that order; junction bases with no gene match: 19. CDR3 in amino acids: CASSLSLGRGQARIYEQYF. The CDR3 coding sequence is TGCGCCAGCAGCTTGTCGTTAGGTCGAGGACAGGCGAGGATCTACGAGCAGTACTTC.